The 14 T cell receptor beta chains below come from one sample, sequenced in a study of blood T cell repertoires in COVID-19. Repertoires were generated with immunoSEQ multiplex PCR, while TCRdb's copy carries only in-frame clones and drops some. This table has about 45,000 clones, approximately 80% appearing once. What was sequenced was peripheral blood. The receptors here all came from a man between 65 and 80 years old with acute or convalescent COVID-19.

V usage is TRBV18 and J usage is TRBJ1-1; D may be TRBD1 (6 bases). The germline CDR1 and CDR2 sequences are KGHSH and LQKENI. This CDR3 contains 13 residues. V was shortened by 6 bases and J by 2 bases, with 10 bases between the two germline ends. CDR3 protein: CASSRDINTEAFF. The CDR3 DNA sequence: TGTGCCAGCTCCCGGGACATAAACACTGAAGCTTTCTTT.

V usage is TRBV5-4 and J usage is TRBJ1-1, with 8 bases aligning to TRBD1. J lost 4 bases, V lost 4 bases, and 3 bases had no gene match. This CDR3 has 13 residues. CDR1 SGHNT and CDR2 YYREEE come from the germline V gene (reference sequence). Written as DNA, the CDR3 is TGTGCCAGCAGCCGACAGGGGCCCACTGAAGCTTTCTTT. Its protein is CASSRQGPTEAFF.

The table lists this clone with a few counts. This chain uses TRBV27 with TRBJ1-1; D not certain. There are 14 residues in the CDR3. The germline V gene encodes CDR1 MNHEY and CDR2 SMNVEV (reference sequence). V lost 3 bases to trimming and J lost 0 bases, with 8 bases between them. CDR3 coding DNA: TGTGCCAGCAGTTTGAGGGCCATGAACACTGAAGCTTTCTTT. Its protein product is CASSLRAMNTEAFF.

The rearrangement uses TRBV28 and TRBJ1-2; D not resolved. The CDR3 loop spans 15 amino acids. Deletions cut 3 bases from V and 7 bases from J, with 18 bases between. The germline CDR1 and CDR2 sequences are MDHEN and SYDVKM. CDR3 DNA: TGTGCCAGCAGTTTTGGTGCGGTCTCTCGCGGTGGCTACACCTTC. This sequence encodes CASSFGAVSRGGYTF.

The rearrangement joins TRBV6-5 to TRBJ2-7, with 9 bases matching TRBD1. This CDR3 spans 14 amino acids. Germline values: CDR1 MNHEY, CDR2 SVGAGI. Trimming took 5 bases from V and 2 from J; bases not matched to a gene: 4. The CDR3 is CASSPTGGPYEQYF. The CDR3 nucleotides read TGTGCCAGCAGTCCCACAGGGGGCCCCTACGAGCAGTACTTC.

The chain uses TRBV6-2 or TRBV6-3 and TRBJ1-5; 9 positions agree with TRBD1. V trimming: 0 bases; J trimming: 0 bases; junction bases outside the gene matches: 9. The CDR3 is 19 amino acids. The germline gives CDR1 MNHEY, CDR2 SVGEGT. The CDR3 protein is CASSYSRRTGVDSNQPQHF. As DNA, the CDR3 is TGTGCCAGCAGTTACTCTCGACGGACAGGGGTTGATAGCAATCAGCCCCAGCATTTT.

The gene calls are TRBV19 and TRBJ1-4; D is possibly TRBD1 (5 bases). V lost 7 bases and J lost 7, with 16 bases in between. CDR1 LNHDA and CDR2 SQIVND come from the germline V gene (reference sequence). CDR3 length: 14 amino acids. The CDR3 nucleotides read TGTGCCAGTACCCGCGGGGGACGGGGTGAAAAACTGTTTTTT. Its translation: CASTRGGRGEKLFF.

This clone was detected only a few times. The V and J genes are TRBV2 and TRBJ1-1, with D uncertain. The germline V gene has CDR1 SNHLY and CDR2 FYNNEI. The CDR3 sequence is 13 residues long. V was cut by 4 bases and J by 0 bases, with 6 bases left in between. In DNA form, the CDR3 reads TGTGCCAGCAGTGGTCAGATGAACACTGAAGCTTTCTTT. This gives the protein CASSGQMNTEAFF.

V usage is TRBV18 and J usage is TRBJ2-1; D remains unclear. This CDR3 is 16 amino acids long. Per germline, CDR1 KGHSH and CDR2 LQKENI. With 3 bases removed from V and 4 bases from J, the gap between germline ends came to 16 bases. This chain's CDR3 is CASSPPLQIPYNEQFF. CDR3 nucleotides: TGTGCCAGCTCACCCCCCTTGCAGATTCCGTACAATGAGCAGTTCTTC. The variable domain in full, completed from reference TRBV18 and TRBJ2-1, reads NAGVMQNPRHLVRRRGQEARLRCSPMKGHSHVYWYRQLPEEGLKFMVYLQKENIIDESGMPKERFSAEFPKEGPSILRIQQVVRGDSAAYFCASSPPLQIPYNEQFFGPGTRLTVL.

The chain combines TRBV7-2 with TRBJ2-3; 8 bases agree with TRBD2. From germline, CDR1 is SGHTA and CDR2 FQGNSA. Unmatched junction bases numbered 7, after V lost 2 bases and J lost 3 bases. CDR3 length: 16 amino acids. CDR3: CASSLRGGSGTDTQYF. CDR3 sequence (DNA): TGTGCCAGCAGCTTACGGGGGGGGTCGGGAACAGATACGCAGTATTTT.

The V gene is TRBV29-1, the J gene TRBJ2-7; 7 bases match TRBD1. The length of the CDR3 is 14 residues. Germline trimming cut 1 base from V and 4 bases from J; bases unmatched to any gene: 7. The germline V gene encodes CDR1 SQVTM and CDR2 ANQGSEA. The CDR3 here is CSVEVSGTDYEQYF. In DNA, the CDR3 is TGCAGCGTTGAAGTCTCCGGGACAGATTACGAGCAGTACTTC.

The V and J genes are TRBV5-6 and TRBJ2-5; TRBD1 might be the D (5 bases). V gave up 0 bases and J gave up 3 bases, with 15 bases separating them. The CDR3 consists of 16 residues. Germline loops: CDR1 SGHDT, CDR2 YYEEEE. The CDR3 DNA reads as TGTGCCAGCAGCTTGGCCTTCGACAGAGGAGAAGAGACCCAGTACTTC. Amino acids: CASSLAFDRGEETQYF.

The rearrangement joins TRBV3-1 (or the pseudogene TRBV3-2) to TRBJ1-4; D perhaps matches TRBD1 (6 bases). The CDR3 loop spans 15 amino acids. V lost 4 bases, J lost 3 bases, and 12 bases lay in between. From germline, CDR1 is LGHDT and CDR2 YNNKEL (reference sequence). CDR3 protein: CASSRQTGPNEKLFF. CDR3 sequence (DNA): TGTGCCAGCAGCCGTCAGACAGGCCCTAATGAAAAACTGTTTTTT.

The V gene is TRBV14, the J gene TRBJ1-1; TRBD1 agrees at 7 bases. The CDR3 consists of 13 residues. Trimming removed 6 bases from V and 7 bases from J; junction bases left unmatched: 8. Germline loops: CDR1 SGHDN, CDR2 FVKESK. The CDR3: CASRTGTDYEAFF. CDR3 DNA sequence: TGTGCCAGCAGGACCGGGACAGACTATGAAGCTTTCTTT.